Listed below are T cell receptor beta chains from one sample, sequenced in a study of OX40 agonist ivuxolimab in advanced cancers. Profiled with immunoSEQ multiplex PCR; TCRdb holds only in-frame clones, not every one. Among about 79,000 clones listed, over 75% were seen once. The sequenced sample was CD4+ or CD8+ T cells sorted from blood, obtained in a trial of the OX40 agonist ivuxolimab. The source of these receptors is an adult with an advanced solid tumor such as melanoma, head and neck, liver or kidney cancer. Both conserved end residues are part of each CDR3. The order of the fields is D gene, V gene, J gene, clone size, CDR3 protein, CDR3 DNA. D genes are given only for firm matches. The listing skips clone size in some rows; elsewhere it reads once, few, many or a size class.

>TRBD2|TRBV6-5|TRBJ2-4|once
CASRTSGNGKNIQYF
TGTGCCAGCAGAACTAGCGGCAACGGAAAAAACATTCAGTACTTC
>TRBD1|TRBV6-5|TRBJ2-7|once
CASSPGDRTYEQYF
TGTGCCAGCAGTCCTGGGGACAGGACCTACGAGCAGTACTTC
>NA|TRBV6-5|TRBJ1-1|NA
CASRTGTEAFF
TGTGCCAGCAGGACTGGGACTGAAGCTTTCTTT
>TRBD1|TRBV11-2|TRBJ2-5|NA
CASSLDRSETQYF
TGTGCCAGCAGCTTGGACAGGTCGGAGACCCAGTACTTC
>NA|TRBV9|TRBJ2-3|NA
CASSVGDVGIDTQYF
TGTGCCAGCAGCGTAGGAGATGTGGGAATAGATACGCAGTATTTT
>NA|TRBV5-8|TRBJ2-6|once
CASSLGGTAGSGANVLTF
TGTGCCAGCAGCTTGGGTGGGACGGCGGGCTCTGGGGCCAACGTCCTGACTTTC
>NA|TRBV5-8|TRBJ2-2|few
CASSFRGRLENTGELFF
TGTGCCAGCAGCTTTCGAGGGAGGTTGGAGAACACCGGGGAGCTGTTTTTT
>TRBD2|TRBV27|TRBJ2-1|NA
CASSVAGAGDNEQFF
TGTGCCAGCAGTGTAGCGGGAGCCGGGGACAATGAGCAGTTCTTC
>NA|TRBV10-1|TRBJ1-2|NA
CASSESPLGPSPVRGYTF
TGCGCCAGCAGTGAGAGCCCCCTAGGTCCTTCTCCCGTCCGCGGCTACACCTTC
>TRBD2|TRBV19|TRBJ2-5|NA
CASRRGGSGNQETQYF
TGTGCCAGTAGGAGGGGTGGTAGCGGGAATCAAGAGACCCAGTACTTC
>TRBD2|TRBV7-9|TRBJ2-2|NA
CASRDRPGTSGRATGELFF
TGTGCCAGCAGGGACAGGCCCGGGACTAGCGGGAGGGCCACCGGGGAGCTGTTTTTT
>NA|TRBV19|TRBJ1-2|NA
CASSMQSANYGYTF
TGTGCCAGTAGTATGCAGTCAGCTAACTATGGCTACACCTTC
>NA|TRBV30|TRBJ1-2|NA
CAWSTPLGYTF
TGTGCCTGGAGTACCCCCCTAGGCTACACCTTC
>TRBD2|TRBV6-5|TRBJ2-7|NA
CASSPWSGRGDEQYF
TGTGCCAGCAGCCCGTGGAGCGGGAGGGGGGACGAGCAGTACTTC
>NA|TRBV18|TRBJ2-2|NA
CASTNSVGTRTGELFF
TGTGCCAGCACCAACTCCGTGGGCACCAGGACCGGGGAGCTGTTTTTT
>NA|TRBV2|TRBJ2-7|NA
CASSPRGYEQYF
TGTGCCAGCAGTCCACGGGGATACGAGCAGTACTTC